Listed below are T cell receptor beta chains from one sample, sequenced in a study of CD8 T cells in Susac syndrome. One entry per CDR3 protein results from TCRdb running MiXCR on the immunoSEQ multiplex PCR reads. The sample yields 150,000 to 200,000 distinct CDR3 sequences, under 97% seen once. Sequencing was carried out using CD4+ T cells from PBMCs. The receptors stem from a human donor with multiple sclerosis. The CDR3 runs from the conserved cysteine through the conserved F or W. The order of the fields is V gene, CDR3 protein.

TRBV7-9 CASSLTGSRGRQALHF
TRBV4-3 CASSQRRESNYGYTF
TRBV7-2 CASSLVATTGSEQYF
TRBV27 CASSPGQGAEQYF
TRBV9 CASSEEQGTTNEKLFF
TRBV30 CAWRGSGTEAFF
TRBV29-1 CSVGGRDPEGSYEQYF
TRBV7-9 CASSLEATGGEQYF
TRBV29-1 CSVGPGWGMNTEAFF
TRBV4-3 CASSQDRGWVQETQYF
TRBV5-6 CASSRGLAGGPQETQYF
TRBV29-1 CSVAGGYEQYF
TRBV6-2/TRBV6-3 CASSYSRVTLNTEAFF
TRBV6-1 CASRRTEAFF
TRBV3-1 CASSQDASANQPQHF
TRBV20-1 CSARDRASGKETQYF
TRBV7-9 CASSLAWGRNYGYTF
TRBV30 CAWTRVTEPRGEQFF
TRBV7-2 CASSSAHRMNTEAFF
TRBV29-1 CSVPDTSNKDGYTF
TRBV20-1 CSARQQGTEYQPQHF
TRBV23-1 CASSQLQGSAEAFF
TRBV11-2 CASSFQAGAYEQYF
TRBV15 CATSIGVIEVEQFF
TRBV28 CASSSRGVGAFF
TRBV5-4 CASSWGGGSYEQYF
TRBV27 CASRRQGMNTEAFF
TRBV27 CASSSDRNVKNTEAFF
TRBV20-1 CSAGRGFANEKLFF
TRBV4-3 CASSQAGGYTDTQYF
TRBV30 CAWSRGGELFF
TRBV20-1 CSASRGTENEKLFF
TRBV29-1 CSGYEDGYGYTF
TRBV5-1 CASSQDAGVQYF
TRBV20-1 CSARETVLSTDTQYF
TRBV29-1 CSVWNNEQFF
TRBV28 CASSAVGSNTEAFF
TRBV7-9 CASSPRGAANYGYTF
TRBV30 CAWSVRGGVQPQHF
TRBV23-1 CASKRIGGEDTQYF
TRBV4-1 CASSQERAGLDTNEQFF
TRBV20-1 CSAASGLTEAFF
TRBV5-1 CASSQLNSPLHF
TRBV14 CASSQAATEAFF
TRBV7-2 CASSSPGLAVRNTGELFF
TRBV3-1 CASSQYVRGGSETQYF
TRBV18 CASSPLEGGYSPLHF
TRBV20-1 CSATPSYNEQFF
TRBV20-1 CSARDRRGGYEQYF
TRBV4-3 CASSQGYFAGDTQYF
TRBV27 CASSFQGSRTYEQYF
TRBV20-1 CSASGTGYYGYTF
TRBV12-3/TRBV12-4 CASSLPTSGGGETQYF
TRBV27 CASRLRRTNTGELFF
TRBV11-1 CASSLGIVSGELFF
TRBV6-1 CASSGRTGNSPLHF
TRBV30 CAWVSSPYEQYF
TRBV7-9 CASSLGQALTDTQYF
TRBV12-3/TRBV12-4 CASSQGQQETQYF